This T cell receptor beta chain was identified during a study of blood T cell repertoires in COVID-19. Germline V gives CDR1 SGHDN, CDR2 FVKESK. The CDR3 loop spans 14 amino acids. V shed 8 bases and J shed 4 bases, with 17 bases lying between them. The table came from immunoSEQ multiplex PCR; TCRdb's copy has only in-frame clones and leaves some out. The table records about 480,000 clones, around nine tenths of them present only once. The rearrangement joins TRBV14 to TRBJ1-2; maybe TRBD1 (5 bases). This TCR was recovered from a woman between 40 and 50 years old who had recovered from COVID-19. Sequencing input: PBMCs or T cells enriched from blood (not recorded which). The CDR3: CASAAYAGGYGYTF. The CDR3 DNA is TGTGCCAGCGCGGCCTACGCGGGGGGCTATGGCTACACCTTC.